A single TCR beta chain is shown here with its context. The read ends 3 residues shy of where the CDR3 ends; the end is completed using the germline J gene. These data come from a study of T cells in women clearing cervical HPV infection. As for the study in general: Controls gave blood once infection was undetectable; cases at lesion identification.

All participants had a single incident cervical HPV16 infection, and prevalent HPV16 infections were excluded. Assay used: immunoSEQ multiplex PCR; TCRdb lists only in-frame clones, some missing. The sample spans over 30,000 clones; the ten largest clones claim about 6.8%. CDR1 and CDR2 (germline): SGHAT, FQNNGV. V lost 7 bases and J 4 bases, leaving 16 bases between the germline ends. The CDR3 is 14 amino acids. This clonotype was obtained from a woman between 18 and 75 years old with a cervical HPV16 infection that either progressed to CIN3+ or cleared (not recorded which). Sequencing used blood buffy coat. The V call is TRBV11-2, the J call TRBJ2-5; a possible D gene is TRBD1 (5 bases). CDR3 bases read: TGTGCCAGCACTCAGGACACTCCCCGAGAGACC. Amino acid sequence: CASTQDTPRET. The complete CDR3 protein is CASTQDTPRETQYF.